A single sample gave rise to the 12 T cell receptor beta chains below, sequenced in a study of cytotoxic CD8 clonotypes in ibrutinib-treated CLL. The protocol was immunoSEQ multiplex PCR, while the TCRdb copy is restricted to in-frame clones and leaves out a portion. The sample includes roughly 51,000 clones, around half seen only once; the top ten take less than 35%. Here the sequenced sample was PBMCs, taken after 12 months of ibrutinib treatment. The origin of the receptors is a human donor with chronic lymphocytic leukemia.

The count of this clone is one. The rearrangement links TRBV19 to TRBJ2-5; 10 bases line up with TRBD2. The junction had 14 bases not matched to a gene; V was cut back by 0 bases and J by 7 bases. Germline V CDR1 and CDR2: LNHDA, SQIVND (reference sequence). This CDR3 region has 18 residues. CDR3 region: CASSIDSLGLAGVGTQYF. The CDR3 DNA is TGTGCCAGTAGTATAGATTCTTTAGGGCTAGCGGGAGTCGGGACCCAGTACTTC.

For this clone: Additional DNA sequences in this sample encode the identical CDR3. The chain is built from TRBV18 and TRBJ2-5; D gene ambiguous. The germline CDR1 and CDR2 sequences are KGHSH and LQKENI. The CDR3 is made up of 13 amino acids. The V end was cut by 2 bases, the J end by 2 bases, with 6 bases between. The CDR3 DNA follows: TGTGCCAGCTCACCAGGGATTCAAGAGACCCAGTACTTC. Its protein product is CASSPGIQETQYF.

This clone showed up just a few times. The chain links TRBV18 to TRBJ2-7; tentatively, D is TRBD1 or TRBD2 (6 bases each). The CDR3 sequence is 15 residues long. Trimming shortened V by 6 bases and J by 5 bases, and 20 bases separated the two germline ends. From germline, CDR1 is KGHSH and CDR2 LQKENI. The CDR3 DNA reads TGTGCCAGCTCCCCTAATCAACAGGGAGGCAACGAGCAGTACTTC. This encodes CASSPNQQGGNEQYF.

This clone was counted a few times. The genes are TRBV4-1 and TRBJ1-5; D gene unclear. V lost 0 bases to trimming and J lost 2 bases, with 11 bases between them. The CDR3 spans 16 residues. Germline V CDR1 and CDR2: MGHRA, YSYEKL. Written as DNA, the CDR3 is TGCGCCAGCAGCCAAGAAATGGGTTCGGGCAATCAGCCCCAGCATTTT. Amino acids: CASSQEMGSGNQPQHF.

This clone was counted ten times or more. The CDR3 bases are TGTGCCAGCAGCGAAGGAAATCAGAATGGCTACACCTTC. Encoded protein: CASSEGNQNGYTF. The genes are TRBV9 and TRBJ1-2, with D unclear. Between the trimmed V and J ends, which lost 3 bases and 6 bases, there was a span of 12 bases. The CDR3 extends over 13 amino acids. Germline CDR1 is SGDLS and CDR2 is YYNGEE.

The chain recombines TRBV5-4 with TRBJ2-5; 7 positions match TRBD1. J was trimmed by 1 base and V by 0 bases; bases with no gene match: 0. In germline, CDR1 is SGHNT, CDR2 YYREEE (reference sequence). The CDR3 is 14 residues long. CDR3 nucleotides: TGTGCCAGCAGCTTGGACAGGGGCCAAGAGACCCAGTACTTC. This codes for CASSLDRGQETQYF. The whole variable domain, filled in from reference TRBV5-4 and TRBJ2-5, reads ETGVTQSPTHLIKTRGQQVTLRCSSQSGHNTVSWYQQALGQGPQFIFQYYREEENGRGNFPPRFSGLQFPNYSSELNVNALELDDSALYLCASSLDRGQETQYFGPGTRLLVL.

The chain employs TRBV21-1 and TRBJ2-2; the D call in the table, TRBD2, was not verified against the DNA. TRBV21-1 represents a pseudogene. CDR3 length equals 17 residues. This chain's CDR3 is CASSKVLAGDGTGELFF. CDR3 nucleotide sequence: TGTGCCAGCAGCAAAGTACTAGCGGGAGATGGTACCGGGGAGCTGTTTTTT.

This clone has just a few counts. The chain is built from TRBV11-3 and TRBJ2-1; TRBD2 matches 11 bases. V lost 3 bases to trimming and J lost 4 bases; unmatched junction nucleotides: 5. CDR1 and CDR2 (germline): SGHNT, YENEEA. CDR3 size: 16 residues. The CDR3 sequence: CASSLQTSGAYNEQFF. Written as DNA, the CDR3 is TGTGCCAGCAGCTTGCAGACTAGCGGGGCGTACAATGAGCAGTTCTTC. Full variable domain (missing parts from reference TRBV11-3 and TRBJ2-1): EAGVVQSPRYKIIEKKQPVAFWCNPISGHNTLYWYLQNLGQGPELLIRYENEEAVDDSQLPKDRFSAERLKGVDSTLKIQPAELGDSAVYLCASSLQTSGAYNEQFFGPGTRLTVL.

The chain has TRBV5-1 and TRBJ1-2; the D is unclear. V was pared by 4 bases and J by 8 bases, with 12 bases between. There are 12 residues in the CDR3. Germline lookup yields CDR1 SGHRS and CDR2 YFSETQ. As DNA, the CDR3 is TGCGCCAGCAGCCTTCCGAAAGAGGGCTACACCTTC. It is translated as CASSLPKEGYTF.

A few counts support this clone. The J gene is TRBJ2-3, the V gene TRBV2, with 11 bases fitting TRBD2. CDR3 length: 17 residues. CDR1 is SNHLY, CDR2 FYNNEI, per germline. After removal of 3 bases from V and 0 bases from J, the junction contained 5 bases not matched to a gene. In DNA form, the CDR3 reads TGTGCCAGCAGTGATTTTTTAGCGGGAGGGAGCACAGATACGCAGTATTTT. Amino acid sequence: CASSDFLAGGSTDTQYF. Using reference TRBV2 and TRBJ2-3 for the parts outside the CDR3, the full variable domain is EPEVTQTPSHQVTQMGQEVILRCVPISNHLYFYWYRQILGQKVEFLVSFYNNEISEKSEIFDDQFSVERPDGSNFTLKIRSTKLEDSAMYFCASSDFLAGGSTDTQYFGPGTRLTVL.

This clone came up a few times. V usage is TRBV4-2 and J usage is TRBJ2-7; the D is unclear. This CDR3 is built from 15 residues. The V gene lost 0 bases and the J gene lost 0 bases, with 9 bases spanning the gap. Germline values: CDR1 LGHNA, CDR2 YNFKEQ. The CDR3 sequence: CASSQELGSSYEQYF. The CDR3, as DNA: TGTGCCAGCAGCCAAGAATTAGGGTCCTCCTACGAGCAGTACTTC.

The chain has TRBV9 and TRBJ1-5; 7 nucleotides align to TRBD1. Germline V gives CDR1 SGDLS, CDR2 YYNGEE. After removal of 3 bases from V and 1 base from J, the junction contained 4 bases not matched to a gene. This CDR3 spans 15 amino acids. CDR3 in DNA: TGTGCCAGCAGCGCCGGGACAGTGAGCAATCAGCCCCAGCATTTT. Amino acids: CASSAGTVSNQPQHF.